Listed here is a single TCR beta chain. Its antigen is as yet unknown. Generated by immunoSEQ multiplex PCR, the TCRdb table keeps only in-frame clones and is missing some. The table lists over 2 million clones, just under 95% of them singletons, with 0.3% to 0.45% in the top ten. These data belong to a study of shared clonotypes between healthy human individuals. Study-wide findings and caveats: Despite large depth, rarefaction showed incomplete sorted-subset sequencing.

Germline-derived CDR1 and CDR2 are SGHTA and FQGTGA. The CDR3 is made up of 16 amino acids. The V and J ends lost 2 bases and 6 bases, in that order; junction bases with no gene match: 7. Sample: naive CD4+ T cells from PBMCs. The subset denotes: CD45RA+ positively selected. The V and J genes are TRBV7-3 and TRBJ2-1, with 10 bases lining up with TRBD2. This sequence was found in a young man in good health. Some clones in this sample may be carry-over from other donors' samples. The CDR3 sequence is CASSLFGTSVPNEQFF. In nucleotides, the CDR3 is TGTGCCAGCAGCTTATTCGGGACTAGCGTACCCAATGAGCAGTTCTTC.